The T cell receptor (beta chain) under discussion was sequenced for a study of T cell responses to AZD1222 COVID-19 vaccine (dated by TCRdb to the early 2020s). General notes on the study: AZD1222 recipients given second doses at about 4 weeks or at about 12 weeks were pooled, since spike-specific TCR depth and breadth were not found to differ between the two schedules. TCR sequencing was performed for fewer than 250 trial participants, of whom around 210 were given two doses of AZD1222 and around 25 were given two doses of MenACWY control vaccine. Enrollment into the trials was organized by age into subgroups of 18-55, 56-69 and 70-plus years, and those subgroups contained roughly 150, 30 and 60 TCR-sequenced participants, respectively.

The CDR3 regions of human TCRbeta chains were subjected to immunosequencing. The original methods were these. TCRs in the repertoires were matched against a reference library of SARS-CoV-2-specific TCRs that had been generated with the MIRA antigen-specificity platform. Breadth meant the fraction of unique TCRs that were SARS-CoV-2-associated, whereas depth meant the fraction of total T cells that were SARS-CoV-2-associated. Using the MIRA data, every spike-specific TCR was mapped to the spike region that the TCR reacted to and assigned to either a CD4 or a CD8 class. Log10-transformed breadth and depth values were compared by one-way ANOVA with Sidak's multiple comparisons tests. Not all clones reach the TCRdb copy of this immuneACCESS table, which keeps in-frame sequences only. Checked studies attribute under half of the gap to unresolved V genes and leave the rest unexplained. V and J calls and clone size are those listed in that table; D and trimming were worked out from the DNA. This sample lists about 120,000 clones; around 87% were detected once. Roughly 3.5% of the sample rests with the top ten.

As regards this clone: It has no known antigen specificity. Qualities for individual bases were not recorded, and no much larger clone is one base off.

Paper-wide results and their limitations: Participants were mostly white British and included more females than males, and it was suggested by the authors that clonal diversity may have been underestimated. CD4 TCRs associated with the vaccine covered the entire spike protein, and the dominant responses were in regions 160-218 and 743-854. Conclusions about previously exposed vaccinees are limited because only six or seven AZD1222 recipients were SARS-CoV-2 seropositive at baseline. Reportedly, almost half of the unique spike-specific TCRs recognized epitopes lying outside the regions that are mutated in the B.1.351 and B.1.1.7 variants. A significant rise in spike-specific TCR breadth and depth was observed after two AZD1222 doses relative to day 0 and relative to MenACWY recipients. In the small 56-69-year group, the increase in depth fell short of significance, most likely because of low power. Because no day 14 peak-response samples were available, the repertoires could be characterized only after the peak T cell response.

Explained via the paper, the time point label denotes: baseline before first vaccination. Samples from vaccinated people were obtained from the UK trials COV001 and COV002, which included a single-blind randomized controlled phase 2/3 trial of AZD1222 (ChAdOx1 nCoV-19) in healthy adults. Trial participant PBMC samples were collected at day 0 and day 28 after the second dose for TCRbeta chain sequencing. The CDR3 spans 14 residues, from the cysteine through the phenylalanine. The DNA shown is the 42-base CDR3, in frame from base 1. Via the germline V gene, CDR1 is ENHRY and CDR2 SYGVKD. V is reduced by 11 bases and J by 9 bases, leaving a spacing of 20 bases between them.

The TCR was taken from an adult in good health. The starting material was peripheral blood, obtained on day 0 of AZD1222 vaccination. The chain is made from TRBV10-3 and TRBJ1-6, with the D gene too uncertain to name. The CDR3 protein sequence reads: CAPTPRGRSSPLHF. The nucleotides read TGTGCCCCCACCCCCCGGGGTCGGTCTTCACCCCTCCACTTT.